This entry concerns a single TCR beta chain. These data originate in a study of blood T cell repertoires in COVID-19. Sequenced by immunoSEQ multiplex PCR; TCRdb stores in-frame clones only, minus some. The sample carries 250,000 to 300,000 clones, 88% recorded once. V lost 3 bases and J 5 bases, leaving 7 bases between the germline ends. This CDR3 has 12 residues. Germline V CDR1 and CDR2: SGHAT, FQNNGV. The sequencing input was peripheral blood. The receptor was isolated from a middle-aged woman who had recovered from COVID-19. This chain links TRBV11-2 with TRBJ1-2; unclear D gene. The CDR3 nucleotides are TGTGCCAGCAGCTTGGGCGAATATGGCTACACCTTC. Translated, it gives CASSLGEYGYTF.